The 5 T cell receptor beta chains listed next were all sequenced from one sample in a study of PD-1 blockade in classical Hodgkin lymphoma. Only in-frame clones appear in the TCRdb table, and some are missing; sequencing was by immunoSEQ multiplex PCR. Of roughly 28,000 clones in the sample, roughly three quarters were seen once. With no exception, relapse followed autologous stem cell transplantation in all patients, and brentuximab vedotin exposure varied. This material consisted of peripheral blood mononuclear cells (PBMCs), taken before the second cycle of nivolumab. These receptors were collected from a human donor with classical Hodgkin lymphoma.

This chain uses TRBV7-9 with TRBJ1-4; TRBD1 matches at 7 bases. CDR3 length equals 15 residues. The J segment lost 6 bases and the V segment lost 4 bases, leaving 8 bases of the junction unmatched. In germline, CDR1 is SEHNR, CDR2 FQNEAQ (reference sequence). CDR3 DNA sequence: TGTGCCAGCAGCTATCGACAGGGATTGGATGAAAAACTGTTTTTT. As protein: CASSYRQGLDEKLFF.

The V and J genes are TRBV28 and TRBJ1-1; no firm D call. V was pared by 5 bases and J by 8 bases, with 12 bases between. CDR1 MDHEN and CDR2 SYDVKM come from the germline V gene. The CDR3 contains 12 residues. Written as DNA, the CDR3 is TGTGCCAGCAGTCACCAGAAAAAGGAAGCTTTCTTT. Encoded protein: CASSHQKKEAFF.

The gene calls are TRBV4-3 and TRBJ2-3, with D unresolved. Trimming took off 0 bases at V and 10 bases at J, with 11 bases between the two ends. The CDR3 totals 13 residues. CDR1 is LGHNA and CDR2 is YSLEER in the germline V gene. The CDR3 DNA reads as TGCGCCAGCAGCCAAGATCAACTGCTCGCGCAGTATTTT. Translated: CASSQDQLLAQYF.

The sample holds a few counts of this clone. The chain has TRBV6-5 and TRBJ1-1; D possibly corresponds to TRBD1 (5 bases). The germline V and J ends were trimmed by 6 bases and 2 bases, with 16 bases remaining between them. The CDR3 has 15 amino acids. In germline, CDR1 is MNHEY, CDR2 SVGAGI. The CDR3 region is CASSQTGTGNTEAFF. DNA for the CDR3: TGTGCCAGCAGCCAGACCGGGACGGGAAACACTGAAGCTTTCTTT.

The J gene is TRBJ1-2, the V gene TRBV6-5; D is possibly TRBD1 (5 bases). The V gene's germline CDR1 is MNHEY and CDR2 SVGAGI. V shed 5 bases and J shed 4 bases, with 14 bases lying between them. The CDR3 runs 14 residues. Here the CDR3 reads CASSPFGDLYGYTF. In DNA, the CDR3 is TGTGCCAGCAGTCCCTTCGGGGACCTCTATGGCTACACCTTC.